This entry describes one T cell receptor beta chain. The sample holds many counts of this clonotype. Its binding antigen is unknown. An end of the junction does not agree with germline; a read error may underlie this. Per the germline V gene (reference sequence), SEHNR is the CDR1 and FQNEAQ is the CDR2. The CDR3 goes from the cysteine to the phenylalanine over 13 residues. The retained sequence is limited to the CDR3, 39 bases, with the frame set at the first base. The library relied on PCR. The data were produced on an Illumina HiSeq 2500. Molecular barcoding was employed in the preparation of TCR libraries, with unique molecular identifiers being used to normalize TCRbeta repertoire quantification. TCRdb reanalyzed the raw reads on its own, using fastp at Q25 for trimming and MiXCR for clone calling, and kept in-frame beta chains. Records with the same CDR3 protein are collapsed into one entry carrying the most frequent genes and DNA. This sample lists 200,000 to 300,000 distinct CDR3 sequences; 12% were detected once. The top ten constitute roughly 2.6% of the sample.

This sample was taken from a study of T-cell reconstitution after alpha-beta-depleted transplantation in children (dated by TCRdb to 2016 to 2017). With respect to the entire study: Using TCR repertoire profiling, the study quantitatively followed how T-cell immune reconstitution unfolded in children after TCRalphabeta/CD19-depleted allogeneic hematopoietic cell transplantation.

This sequence was found in a human donor who donated a stem cell graft to a child with acute lymphoblastic leukemia. The chain links TRBV7-9 with TRBJ2-1; 10 central bases correspond to TRBD2. Sequenced here: PBMCs from the stem cell graft donor, sampled from the stem cell graft. The sequence in DNA is TGTGCCAGCAGCGTAGCGGGGGGTAATGAGCAGTTCTTC. Protein translation: CASSVAGGNEQFF.